This TCR beta chain was retrieved from a study of OX40 agonist ivuxolimab in advanced cancers. With respect to the entire study: Ivuxolimab was an agonistic, fully human IgG2 monoclonal antibody directed against OX40 (CD134), a costimulatory receptor. Intravenous ivuxolimab was administered to patients every 2 weeks at six dose levels: 0.01, 0.1, 0.3, 1.5, 3 and 10 mg/kg. Of the roughly 54 patients in dose escalation, 19 had hepatocellular carcinoma, some 15 had melanoma, 9 had renal cell carcinoma and 9 had head and neck cancer. In the dose-escalation cohort, 70% to 85% of patients were male, and the mean age was roughly 60 years with a range of roughly 23 to 90. Patients were allowed to have had prior anti-PD-1, anti-PD-L1 or anti-CTLA-4 therapy, and 40% of the dose-escalation patients had been treated with checkpoint inhibitors. Three dose-escalation patients achieved partial responses, one with hepatocellular carcinoma and two with cutaneous melanoma. Peripheral TCRbeta sequencing aimed to test whether ivuxolimab altered TCR sequence diversity and caused clonal T-cell expansion. The paper describes the monotherapy dose-escalation part (N of about 47 patients) of the phase I trial of ivuxolimab. On the study overall, not on this receptor specifically: After ivuxolimab, expanded clones were on average more numerous among CD8+ T cells than among CD4+ T cells. Low levels of normalized T-cell clonal expansion were also shown by some nonresponding patients. The antigen specificity of the peripheral T cells that underwent clonal expansion was not determined. At doses of 0.1 to 3.0 mg/kg, clonal expansion of both CD4+ and CD8+ blood T cells was observed from baseline to week 6. In partial responders in the 0.1-3.0 mg/kg groups, normalized peripheral clonal expansion was found to be among the lowest, especially among CD8+ T cells.

Patients with autoimmune disease history or receiving systemic immunosuppression were excluded from the trial. Peripheral blood for TCR sequencing was drawn from every dose cohort at baseline, at cycle 4 day 1 and at cycle 7 day 1. Samples came from an open-label, multicenter, first-in-human phase I dose-escalation trial of ivuxolimab. Adults with locally advanced or metastatic melanoma, renal cell, hepatocellular, or head and neck squamous cell carcinoma were enrolled in the trial. Before TCR sequencing, CD4+ and CD8+ T cells were separately sorted from peripheral blood. V is pruned by 6 bases and J by 6 bases, leaving 11 bases of the junction without a gene match. From its cysteine to its phenylalanine, the CDR3 spans 16 amino acids. Of all the DNA, just the CDR3 is kept, 48 bases in frame from base 1. Looking up the germline V gene yields CDR1 MDHEN and CDR2 SYDVKM. This clone has only a few counts. It has no known antigen specificity. No much larger clone exists at a distance of one base, and base qualities are not known.

Genomic DNA was isolated from the sorted cells so that the TCRbeta CDR3 region could be sequenced. The immunoSEQ Assay was used to sequence the TCRbeta CDR3 regions. TCRdb retrieved this table from immuneACCESS and kept in-frame rearrangements only. Not all clones are present; in checked studies, unresolved V genes account for under half, and no reason is known for the remainder. The sample table holds fewer than 70,000 clones, of which around three quarters were seen once. The biggest ten clones account for just under 6.5% of the sample. The sample consisted of CD4+ or CD8+ T cells sorted from blood, taken in a trial of the OX40 agonist ivuxolimab. The sequence derives from an adult with an advanced solid tumor such as melanoma, head and neck, liver or kidney cancer. The chain employs TRBV28 and TRBJ2-7; the junction holds 13 bases that match TRBD2. The sequenced DNA is TGTGCCAGCAGCACCCCCCGACTAGCGGGAGGATTCGAGCAGTACTTC. The translation is CASSTPRLAGGFEQYF.